The T cell receptor (beta chain) under discussion was sequenced for a study of blood T cell repertoires in COVID-19. Study at large: The United States, Italy and Spain provided the acute and convalescent COVID-19 samples.

This CDR3 is 13 amino acids long. Germline V CDR1 and CDR2: DFQATT, SNEGSKA (reference sequence). The V gene lost 3 bases and the J gene lost 3 bases, with 11 bases spanning the gap. Data came from immunoSEQ multiplex PCR; TCRdb stores just in-frame clones and leaves some out. The repertoire holds roughly 170,000 clones, with around 87% as singletons. The source of this sequence is a man aged 40-50 years with active or convalescent COVID-19. Sequencing was carried out using peripheral blood. This sequence joins TRBV20-1 and TRBJ2-5; D gene uncertain. The CDR3 DNA is TGCAGTGCTAGTTTCGGCAGCGAAGAGACCCAGTACTTC. This translates into CSASFGSEETQYF.